These 21 T cell receptor beta chains share one sample of origin, sequenced in a study of blood T cells in healthy people across ages. A second PCR, run for about 6 to 11 cycles, used a sample-barcoded 5' primer plus a J-beta primer mix. TCRdb passed the 5' RACE reads through MiXCR, listing each CDR3 protein once. The sample carries hundreds of thousands of distinct CDR3 sequences, 32% recorded once. The sample consisted of blood. Receptors were obtained from a woman of 80 years or more in good health.

The genes are TRBV3-1 and TRBJ1-5; 12 bases match TRBD1. This CDR3 is 20 amino acids long. Germline CDR1 LGHDT, CDR2 YNNKEL (reference sequence). The V gene end was trimmed by 6 bases and the J gene end by 4 bases; junction bases not matched to a gene: 19. CDR3 DNA: TGTGCCAGCAGTAAGAGTTCCGGGACAGGGGGCGTGGGGCGTAATCAGCCCCAGCATTTT. Protein product: CASSKSSGTGGVGRNQPQHF. The full variable domain, in which reference TRBV3-1 and TRBJ1-5 provide the parts outside the CDR3, is DTAVSQTPKYLVTQMGNDKSIKCEQNLGHDTMYWYKQDSKKFLKIMFSYNNKELIINETVPNRFSPKSPDKAHLNLHINSLELGDSAVYFCASSKSSGTGGVGRNQPQHFGDGTRLSIL.

This clonotype was found many times. V is TRBV7-2 and J is TRBJ2-7; 7 nucleotides line up with TRBD1. J gave up 0 bases and V 5 bases, and 7 bases lay outside the gene matches. The CDR3 loop spans 15 amino acids. Per germline, CDR1 SGHTA and CDR2 FQGNSA. The CDR3 sequence: CASSLDRATSYEQYF. The CDR3 DNA reads TGTGCCAGCAGCCTAGACAGGGCCACCTCCTACGAGCAGTACTTC.

A remark on this clonotype: A much larger clone differs from this one at a single base, so this may be a read error. The V call is TRBV29-1, the J call TRBJ1-1; 8 nucleotides line up with TRBD1. Per the germline V gene, CDR1 is SQVTM and CDR2 is ANQGSEA. With 4 bases clipped from V and 4 bases from J, the junction kept 2 bases outside the gene matches. The CDR3 extends over 12 amino acids. CDR3 in DNA: TGCAGCGTTGGACAGGGGAGCACTGAAGCTTTCTTT. Residues: CSVGQGSTEAFF.

This clonotype was seen repeatedly, ten times or more. This chain uses TRBV9 with TRBJ2-3; 10 bases fit TRBD2. Germline lookup yields CDR1 SGDLS and CDR2 YYNGEE. After removal of 0 bases from V and 1 base from J, the junction contained 2 bases not matched to a gene. This CDR3 is built from 16 residues. CDR3: CASSVGGTSGTDTQYF. The CDR3 coding sequence is TGTGCCAGCAGCGTAGGTGGGACTAGCGGCACAGATACGCAGTATTTT.

There are many counts of this clonotype. The chain uses TRBV20-1 and TRBJ2-7; 12 bases are a match to TRBD1. The trim removed 5 bases at V and 4 bases at J, leaving 9 bases unmatched. Per germline, CDR1 DFQATT and CDR2 SNEGSKA (reference sequence). This CDR3 comprises 15 residues. Written as DNA, the CDR3 is TGCAGTGCTGGGTTCCCGGGACAGGGGGCTTACGAGCAGTACTTC. It specifies CSAGFPGQGAYEQYF.

At least ten counts were recorded for this clonotype. CDR3 in DNA: TGCAGTGCTCGGCCCGAGGGGTTCACAGATACGCAGTATTTT. The encoded protein is CSARPEGFTDTQYF. The chain combines TRBV20-1 with TRBJ2-3; tentatively, D is TRBD1 or TRBD2 (5 bases each). The CDR3 totals 14 residues. Trimming took off 5 bases at V and 2 bases at J, with 14 bases between the two ends. Germline loops: CDR1 DFQATT, CDR2 SNEGSKA (reference sequence).

This clonotype has ten or more counts. This chain links TRBV7-3 with TRBJ2-7, with D perhaps TRBD1 (6 bases). Germline assignment: CDR1 SGHTA and CDR2 FQGTGA. The V end lost 2 bases, the J end lost 5 bases, and 13 bases lay between the germline ends. CDR3 length equals 14 residues. The CDR3 DNA reads as TGTGCCAGCAGCTTACGCCACAGGGACCACGAGCAGTACTTC. Its protein product is CASSLRHRDHEQYF.

This chain connects TRBV7-2 to TRBJ1-5, with 8 bases fitting TRBD1. The CDR3 length is 15 residues. The germline CDR1 and CDR2 sequences are SGHTA and FQGNSA. Trimming took 2 bases from V and 3 from J; bases not matched to a gene: 3. The CDR3 nucleotides are TGTGCCAGCAGCTTACCAGGGGGCAACAATCAGCCCCAGCATTTT. Its protein product is CASSLPGGNNQPQHF. Using reference TRBV7-2 and TRBJ1-5 for the parts outside the CDR3, the full variable domain is GAGVSQSPSNKVTEKGKDVELRCDPISGHTALYWYRQSLGQGLEFLIYFQGNSAPDKSGLPSDRFSAERTGGSVSTLTIQRTQQEDSAVYLCASSLPGGNNQPQHFGDGTRLSIL.

This clonotype has just a few counts. The chain couples TRBV27 to TRBJ2-6, with 9 bases fitting TRBD1. J lost 2 bases, V lost 8 bases, and 1 base had no gene match. Germline V gene lookup returns CDR1 MNHEY and CDR2 SMNVEV (reference sequence). The CDR3 loop spans 14 amino acids. The CDR3 bases are TGTGCCAGCCGGACAGGGGCTGGGGCCAACGTCCTGACTTTC. Amino acid sequence: CASRTGAGANVLTF.

A remark on this clonotype: Given a much more abundant clone one base away, this may be a read error. This chain links TRBV7-2 with TRBJ2-1; D could derive from TRBD1 or TRBD2 (5 bases each). The CDR3 totals 15 residues. CDR1 and CDR2 (germline): SGHTA, FQGNSA. Trimming took 5 bases from V and 13 from J, leaving 24 bases between them. For the CDR3, the DNA is TGTGCCAGCAGCGCCGGTGCTCAGGGATTGGGAGCCCAGTTCTTC. It encodes CASSAGAQGLGAQFF.

As regards this clonotype: A read error is possible here, since a much larger clone lies one base away. The chain combines TRBV9 with TRBJ2-5; the match to TRBD1 covers 10 bases. The germline gives CDR1 SGDLS, CDR2 YYNGEE. This CDR3 is 16 amino acids long. As DNA, the CDR3 is TGTGCCGGCAGCGCCAGCGGGACAGGGGTTCAAGAGACCCAGTACTTC. Its translation: CAGSASGTGVQETQYF.

Many counts were recorded for this clonotype. The gene calls are TRBV9 and TRBJ2-5, with 9 bases that match TRBD2. The V segment lost 0 bases and the J segment 3 bases; nucleotides outside the gene matches: 3. There are 15 residues in the CDR3. The germline V gene encodes CDR1 SGDLS and CDR2 YYNGEE. CDR3 sequence reads: CASSVEAGGKETQYF. The CDR3 coding sequence is TGTGCCAGCAGCGTAGAAGCGGGGGGCAAAGAGACCCAGTACTTC.

This clonotype showed up many times. The V gene is TRBV2, the J gene TRBJ2-1; D gene ambiguous. The CDR3 extends over 13 amino acids. V lost 5 bases to trimming and J lost 0 bases, with 5 bases between them. Germline V gene data show CDR1 as SNHLY and CDR2 as FYNNEI. Here the CDR3 DNA reads TGTGCCAGCAGTTTTAGCTCCTACAATGAGCAGTTCTTC. Translation gives CASSFSSYNEQFF.

This clonotype appeared many times. The V and J genes are TRBV6-2 or TRBV6-3 and TRBJ2-1; D is tentatively TRBD1 or TRBD2 (5 bases each). Germline V gives CDR1 MNHEY, CDR2 SVGEGT. CDR3 length: 14 amino acids. Trimming shortened V by 2 bases and J by 9 bases, and 14 bases separated the two germline ends. The CDR3 spells CASSYSRTLGEQFF. For the CDR3, the DNA is TGTGCCAGCAGTTACAGTAGGACACTAGGTGAGCAGTTCTTC.

This chain connects TRBV24-1 to TRBJ1-1; D gene ambiguous. The CDR3 sequence is 13 residues long. V was trimmed by 4 bases and J by 1 base, leaving 6 bases between them. The germline V gene encodes CDR1 KGHDR and CDR2 SFDVKD. The CDR3 DNA sequence: TGTGCCACCAGTGACACGGCGAACACTGAAGCTTTCTTT. Protein: CATSDTANTEAFF.

The table lists this clonotype with a few counts. CDR3 coding DNA: TGTGCCTGGGCACAGGTGGAAAGGGCACCCCTCCACTTT. Amino acid sequence: CAWAQVERAPLHF. This chain joins TRBV30 and TRBJ1-6; D might be TRBD1 (5 bases). The CDR3 is made up of 13 amino acids. The V end lost 5 bases, the J end lost 11 bases, and 16 bases lay between the germline ends. CDR1 and CDR2 (germline): GTSNPN, SVGIG (reference sequence). Filled out from reference TRBV30 and TRBJ1-6, the complete variable domain reads SQTIHQWPATLVQPVGSPLSLECTVEGTSNPNLYWYRQAAGRGLQLLFYSVGIGQISSEVPQNLSASRPQDRQFILSSKKLLLSDSGFYLCAWAQVERAPLHFGNGTRLTVT.

The chain joins TRBV7-9 to TRBJ1-6, with TRBD1 matching 10 bases. CDR1 SEHNR and CDR2 FQNEAQ come from the germline V gene (reference sequence). After removal of 4 bases from V and 14 bases from J, the junction contained 5 bases not matched to a gene. This CDR3 has 13 amino acids. The CDR3 is CASSSGQGGSLHF. The CDR3 DNA sequence: TGTGCCAGCAGCTCCGGACAGGGGGGCTCCCTCCACTTT.

This clonotype has ten or more counts. The J gene is TRBJ1-1, the V gene TRBV5-1; D is possibly TRBD1 (6 bases). The CDR3 spans 13 residues. In germline, CDR1 is SGHRS, CDR2 YFSETQ. Trimming shortened V by 1 base and J by 4 bases, and 8 bases separated the two germline ends. The CDR3, as DNA: TGCGCCAGCAGCTTGTTAGGGGGCACTGAAGCTTTCTTT. Protein: CASSLLGGTEAFF.

Many counts were recorded for this clonotype. This may be a read error, as it is one base from a much larger clone. The rearrangement joins TRBV5-1 to TRBJ2-5; tentative D call: TRBD2 (7 bases). Germline CDR1 and CDR2: SGHRS and YFSETQ. The germline V and J ends were trimmed by 3 bases and 13 bases, with 22 bases remaining between them. There are 14 residues in the CDR3. As DNA, the CDR3 is TGCGCCAGCAGCTGGGGGGGCGCGGGGCCGCGGAGGTACTTC. This translates into CASSWGGAGPRRYF.

This clonotype was counted ten times or more. The chain uses TRBV6-5 and TRBJ1-2, with D unresolved. Germline CDR1 is MNHEY and CDR2 is SVGAGI. The CDR3 extends over 13 amino acids. V gave up 6 bases and J gave up 4 bases, with 12 bases separating them. The chain's CDR3 is CASRPDPLYGYTF. The CDR3 DNA reads TGTGCCAGCAGGCCAGATCCCCTCTATGGCTACACCTTC.

The rearrangement joins TRBV20-1 to TRBJ1-1; D perhaps matches TRBD1 (6 bases). Germline V lookup: CDR1 DFQATT, CDR2 SNEGSKA (reference sequence). The CDR3 has 14 amino acids. The V and J ends lost 1 base and 4 bases respectively, with 13 bases between them. CDR3: CSARASQGSTEAFF. The CDR3 DNA is TGCAGTGCTAGAGCCTCGCAGGGGAGCACTGAAGCTTTCTTT.